This TCR beta chain is drawn from a study of OX40 agonist ivuxolimab in advanced cancers. On the study more broadly: At around 81% male, the cohort had a mean age of roughly 60 years, ranging from roughly 20 to 90. Anti-PD-1, anti-PD-L1 or anti-CTLA-4 therapy given earlier was allowed, and approximately 43% had some.

The CDR3 runs to 11 residues. V lost 5 bases to trimming and J lost 2 bases, with 5 bases between them. From germline, CDR1 is SGHRS and CDR2 YFSETQ. Produced via immunoSEQ multiplex PCR; TCRdb's table is partial and in-frame only. The sample records some 74,000 clones, about 90% being singletons. The clonotype comes from an adult with an advanced solid tumor such as melanoma, head and neck, liver or kidney cancer. Sequencing used CD4+ or CD8+ T cells sorted from blood, obtained in a trial of the OX40 agonist ivuxolimab. The rearrangement joins TRBV5-1 to TRBJ2-7; D not certain. CDR3 sequence: CASRRAYEQYF. CDR3 in DNA: TGCGCCAGCAGAAGGGCCTACGAGCAGTACTTC.